Listed here is a single TCR beta chain. The sort gate was single viable CD3+CD4+CD8-CD45RO+ cells for memory CD4+ T cells. After thawing, CD4+ T cells were positively selected. The record originates from a study of memory CD4+ T cells and cytomegalovirus serostatus. Study in general: This sample comes from healthy Belgian adults, several CMV seropositive, 20 to 25 seronegative.

This CDR3 region has 17 residues. CDR1 is MGHRA and CDR2 is YSYEKL in the germline V gene. V was clipped by 4 bases and J by 0 bases; unmatched bases: 7. Original processing notes: Out-of-frame sequences were removed, leaving some 2 million distinct TCRbeta sequences. Profiled with immunoSEQ multiplex PCR; TCRdb holds only in-frame clones, not every one. The DNA was the basis for D and trimming; V, J and clone size are from that table. Here the sample spans under 40,000 clones, 70% to 80% being singletons. The sequenced sample consisted of memory CD4+ T cells from blood. This sequence was found in an adult in good health and CMV-seropositive. This rearrangement joins TRBV4-1 to TRBJ2-7; 12 bases fit TRBD2. The CDR3, as DNA: TGCGCCAGCAGCCGACAACTAGCGGGAGGCGACTCCTACGAGCAGTACTTC. Translated, it gives CASSRQLAGGDSYEQYF.